The source of this T cell receptor beta chain is a study of cytomegalovirus exposure and HLA in healthy donors (TCRdb year 2017). Concerning the study at large: An earlier analysis of some 620 of the donors reported about 280 Gb of sequence data and 95 million to 120 million unique TCR beta sequences obtained from 150 million to 200 million T cells. An early release that covered some 640 HLA-typed donors contained about 290 gigabases of sequencing data and 80 million or so unique TCR sequences. Of the 398 genotyped donors, over 80% were placed in the genetic ancestry cluster associated with self-reported Caucasian donors. The study was designed to test whether signatures of past pathogen exposure could be identified by cataloging public T cell receptors. The T cell repertoires of 550 to 850 subjects were profiled by immunosequencing and related to cytomegalovirus serostatus. Besides the first cohort of 666 subjects, a separate validation cohort made up of 120 different subjects was used. High-throughput TCR immunosequencing, statistical association of individual TCRs with disease status, and machine learning were combined to predict cytomegalovirus infection status. A later analysis re-examined previously published TCR beta repertoires from 610 or so donors and added high-resolution HLA genotyping to investigate patterns of TCR occurrence. Rather than using new phenotypic data, the later analysis identified candidate immune exposures from TCR beta sequences and from how often those sequences occurred across donors. An earlier analysis of several hundred of the donors applied high-throughput TCR beta sequencing to assess whether each TCR beta V gene segment acted as functional or pseudogenic. Alongside the repertoire data, information on donor age, sex, ethnicity and CMV serostatus was compiled. A later genetic analysis took genome-wide SNP genotypes for about 65% of the roughly 670 donors and used that subset as a discovery cohort. Every repertoire in the discovery cohort had been generated on one and the same sequencing platform. Both class I and class II loci were covered by HLA typing, at four-digit resolution. Typing coverage varied by locus: about 620-640 donors for A, B, C, DRB1 and DQB1; approximately 520 for DQA1; around 610 for DPA1; under 490 for DPB1. Because of strong linkage in the cohort, roughly five DR-DQ haplotypes were treated as single units for association and clustering. Among about 400 genotyped donors of the cohort, an average of around 220,000 unique TCR beta nucleotide sequences was sequenced per donor, of which 15% to 20% were non-productive. Results the study describes overall, beyond this receptor: Broadly in line with IMGT annotations, most TCR beta V segments showed up in productive rearrangements about 87% or about 30% of the time in an earlier analysis of several hundred of the donors. Because the 87-base-pair reads could not distinguish some IMGT-functional V segments, including TRBV6-2 and TRBV6-3, those segments were excluded. Most TCR sequences were observed very rarely across donors, whereas some public TCRs were present in many individuals. In a later analysis, HLA-associated TCR beta chains showed more clonal expansion and lower generation probabilities than non-associated chains that were equally common. A further reported finding was that TCR beta sequences accurately predicted the HLA-A and HLA-B alleles for most subjects in the first cohort. A later analysis found that TCR association rates varied across HLA loci, with DRB1 alleles showing the most associated TCRs and HLA-C alleles the fewest. This cohort had only TCR beta chains sequenced, and the lack of alpha or paired-chain data limited which features could be detected. Because HLA typing was missing for some donors at each locus, association tests included only the typed subset. Strong co-occurrence of HLA alleles, especially DR and DQ, made assigning TCR associations to individual alleles difficult. In a later analysis, several top co-occurrence clusters were reported to appear linked to parvovirus B19, influenza, CMV and Epstein-Barr virus. In both the original and validation cohorts, the classifier was reported to diagnose cytomegalovirus status with high specificity and sensitivity. Roughly uniform sequencing depth across donors was assumed in presence/absence analyses, although this assumption may not hold. Linkage disequilibrium might explain the correlated functional status among segregating V segments, but an unknown experimental factor could not be ruled out. The authors suggested that the approach could potentially be generalized to other disease states and immunological phenotypes. According to a later analysis, most CMV-associated TCR beta chains appeared to be HLA-restricted, and the HLA associations seemed to be driven largely by CMV exposure. A later genetic analysis reported fewer N-insertions in productive TCRs among donors in an Asian-associated ancestry cluster than the 666-donor mean. The only immune exposure information available for the cohort was CMV serostatus. In the study, around 160 TCR beta chains were listed as associated with cytomegalovirus. The sequencing pipeline was judged likely to have produced a cluster of highly shared sequence variants as a technical artifact. In vitro tests confirmed that a few of the cytomegalovirus-associated TCR beta chains recognize cytomegalovirus antigens. The earlier analysis of 450 to 700 of the donors excluded fewer than 20 rarely observed V segments, including chromosome 9 orphons, because counts were too low. In a later genetic analysis, a missense DCLRE1C variant was associated with V-gene and J-gene trimming of TCR beta chains, and the association was replicated in an independent cohort. In a later analysis, some 18,000 TCR beta sequences were associated with specific HLA alleles at a false discovery rate of 0.05.

In total, 666 healthy bone marrow donors made up the cohort. At the time of sampling, every cohort member was nominally healthy, though immune exposures that went unrecorded were likely present. The donor tested CMV seropositive and was one of the 289 seropositive cohort members. A peripheral blood sample was collected from each donor, and TCR beta sequencing was performed on peripheral blood mononuclear cells. Genomic DNA was extracted from the blood cell samples with the Qiagen DNeasy Blood Extraction Kit. The germline V gene (reference sequence) provides CDR1 SGHNT and CDR2 YYREEE. After removal of 6 bases from V and 5 bases from J, the junction retains 15 bases not matched to a gene. Measured from the cysteine to the phenylalanine, the CDR3 is 16 residues long. Just the 48-base CDR3 DNA is kept, in frame starting at base 1. Library prep was done by the immunoSEQ multiplex PCR assay. A mixture of 60 forward primers for TCR Vbeta segments and 13 reverse primers for TCR Jbeta segments was used in the multiplex PCR. The CDR3 region of rearranged TCR beta genes was amplified from genomic DNA by a multiplex PCR assay. The Illumina HiSeq System was used to sequence the amplified TCR beta libraries as 87-base-pair reads. The study's processing was this. A later analysis tallied 75 million to 95 million unique TCR beta chains across the approximately 670 repertoires, and around 12 million of those chains were shared by two or more donors. Raw reads were error-corrected and collapsed into unique sequences with a nearest-neighbor algorithm that merged closely related sequences to remove PCR and sequencing errors. Alignment of CDR3 sequences to IMGT reference sequences was used to assign V, D and J gene segments. For a sequence to be retained, a match of at least six nucleotides was required to both a V gene segment and a J gene segment. Rearrangements were classified as productive when the CDR3 lacked stop codons and remained in frame with V and J, and all other rearrangements were classified as non-productive. Following IMGT convention, CDR3 was defined as the stretch from the second conserved V-encoded cysteine to the conserved J-encoded phenylalanine. The earlier analysis of 587 of the donors excluded any sequence lacking an unambiguous match to a single V gene segment. An earlier analysis of about 600 of the donors called V segments functional above 56.7% productive rearrangements and segregating when the between-donor standard deviation exceeded 5%. To diagnose cytomegalovirus status from the catalog of TCR beta chain sequences, a statistical classification framework was built. In a later analysis, V and J genes were assigned by comparing TCR nucleotide sequences against IMGT/GENE-DB human TR gene sequences. A later analysis assigned CDR3 sequences and most-parsimonious VDJ recombination scenarios with the TCRdist pipeline. In a later analysis, each TCR beta chain was defined by its CDR3 amino acid sequence together with its V-gene family, and reads without a unique V-gene family were excluded. To address suspected cross-contamination and a sequencing artifact, a later analysis removed around 600 highly shared, low-generation-probability nucleotide sequences. A later analysis calculated a clonal expansion index for each public chain from normalized within-repertoire ranks of inferred template counts. A later analysis computed generation probabilities with a VDJ recombination model fitted to out-of-frame rearrangements, and checked the results against IGoR. A later analysis scored TCR-TCR, TCR-HLA and TCR-CMV co-occurrence with hypergeometric tests, applying a repertoire-size bias correction to TCR pairs. In a later analysis, false discovery rates were estimated by permuting HLA or CMV assignments 20 times. In a later analysis, co-occurring TCRs were grouped using DBSCAN, with TCRdist sequence similarity added in when clustering inside HLA-allele-positive subsets. Repertoires with fewer than 30,000 or more than 120,000 public chains were left out of co-occurrence clustering, as were five repertoires with anomalous nucleotide sharing. TCRdb's version of the immuneACCESS table is confined to in-frame rearrangements and falls short of the full clone set. An unresolved V gene accounts for under half of the shortfall where checked; the remainder is of unknown origin. Clone size and the V and J calls come from that table; the DNA yielded D and trimming. This sample's clone table shows more than 45,000 clones. The top ten hold more than 9% of the sample.

A remark on this clone: Its antigen is still unknown.

The sample comprised PBMCs. Recombination linked TRBV5-4 to TRBJ1-2; TRBD1 fits 8 bases in the junction. The sequence came from an older woman in good health and CMV-seropositive. CDR3 reads: CASTPQGQGAPYGYTF. The nucleotides are TGTGCCAGCACCCCGCAAGGGCAGGGGGCGCCTTATGGCTACACCTTC.